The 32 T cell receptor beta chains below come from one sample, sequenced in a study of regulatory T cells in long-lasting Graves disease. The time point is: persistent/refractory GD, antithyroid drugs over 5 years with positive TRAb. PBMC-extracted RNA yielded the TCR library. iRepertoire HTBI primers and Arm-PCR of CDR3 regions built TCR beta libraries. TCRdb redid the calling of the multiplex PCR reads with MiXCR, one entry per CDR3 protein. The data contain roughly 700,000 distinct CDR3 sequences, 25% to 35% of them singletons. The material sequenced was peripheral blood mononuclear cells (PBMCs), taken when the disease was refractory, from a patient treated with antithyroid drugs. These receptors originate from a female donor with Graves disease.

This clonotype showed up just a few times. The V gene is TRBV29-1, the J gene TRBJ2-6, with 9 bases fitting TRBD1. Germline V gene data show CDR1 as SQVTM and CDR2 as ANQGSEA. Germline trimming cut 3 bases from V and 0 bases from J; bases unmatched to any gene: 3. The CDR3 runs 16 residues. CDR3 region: CSVDGTGSSGANVLTF. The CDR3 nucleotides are TGCAGCGTTGACGGGACAGGGAGCTCTGGGGCCAACGTCCTGACTTTC.

CDR3 nucleotides: TGTGCCACCATGACACCGAACACTGAAGCTTTCTTT. Translating gives CATMTPNTEAFF. The V call is TRBV6-1, the J call TRBJ1-1, with D unresolved. V gave up 10 bases and J gave up 1 base, with 10 bases separating them. The CDR3 spans 12 residues. The germline V gene has CDR1 MNHNS and CDR2 SASEGT.

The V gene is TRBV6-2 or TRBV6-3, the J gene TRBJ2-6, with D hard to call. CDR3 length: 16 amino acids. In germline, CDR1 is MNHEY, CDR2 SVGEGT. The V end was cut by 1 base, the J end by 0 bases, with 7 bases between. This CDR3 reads CASSYYQSSGANVLTF. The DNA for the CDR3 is TGTGCCAGCAGTTACTACCAGAGCTCTGGGGCCAACGTCCTGACTTTC.

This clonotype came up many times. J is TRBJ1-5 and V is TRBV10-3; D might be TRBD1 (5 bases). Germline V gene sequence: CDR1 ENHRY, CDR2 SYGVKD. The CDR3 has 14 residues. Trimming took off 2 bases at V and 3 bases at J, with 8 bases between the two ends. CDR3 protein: CAISERGLNQPQHF. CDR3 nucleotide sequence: TGTGCCATCAGTGAGCGGGGACTCAATCAGCCCCAGCATTTT.

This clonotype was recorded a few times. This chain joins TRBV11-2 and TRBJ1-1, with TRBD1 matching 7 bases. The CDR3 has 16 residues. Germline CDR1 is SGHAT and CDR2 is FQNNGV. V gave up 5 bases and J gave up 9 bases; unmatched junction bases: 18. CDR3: CASSVTVGRDSEKAFF. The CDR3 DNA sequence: TGTGCCAGCAGCGTCACCGTCGGCCGGGACAGTGAAAAAGCTTTCTTT.

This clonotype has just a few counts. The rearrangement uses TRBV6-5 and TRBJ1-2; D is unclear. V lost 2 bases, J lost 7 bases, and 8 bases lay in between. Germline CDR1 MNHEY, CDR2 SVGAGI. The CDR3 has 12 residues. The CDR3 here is CASSYGGFGYTF. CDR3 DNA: TGTGCCAGCAGTTACGGAGGTTTTGGCTACACCTTC.

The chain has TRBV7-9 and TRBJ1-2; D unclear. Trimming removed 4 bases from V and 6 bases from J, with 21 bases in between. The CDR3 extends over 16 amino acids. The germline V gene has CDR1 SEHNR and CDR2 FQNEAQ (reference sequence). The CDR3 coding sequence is TGTGCCAGCAGCTCTATTGATACCGTAAAATGGCATGGCTACACCTTC. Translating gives CASSSIDTVKWHGYTF.

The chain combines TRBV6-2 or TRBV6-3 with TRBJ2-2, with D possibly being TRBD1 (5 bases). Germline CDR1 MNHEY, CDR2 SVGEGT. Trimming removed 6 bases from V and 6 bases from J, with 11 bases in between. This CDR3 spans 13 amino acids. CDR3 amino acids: CASRNTGAGELFF. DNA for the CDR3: TGTGCCAGCAGGAACACAGGAGCCGGGGAGCTGTTTTTT.

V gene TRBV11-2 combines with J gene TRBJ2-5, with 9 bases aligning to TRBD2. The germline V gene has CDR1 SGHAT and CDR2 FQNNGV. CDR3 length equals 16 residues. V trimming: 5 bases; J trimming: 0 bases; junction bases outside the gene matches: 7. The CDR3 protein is CASSTRLAENQETQYF. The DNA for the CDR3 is TGTGCCAGCAGCACCCGACTAGCGGAGAACCAAGAGACCCAGTACTTC.

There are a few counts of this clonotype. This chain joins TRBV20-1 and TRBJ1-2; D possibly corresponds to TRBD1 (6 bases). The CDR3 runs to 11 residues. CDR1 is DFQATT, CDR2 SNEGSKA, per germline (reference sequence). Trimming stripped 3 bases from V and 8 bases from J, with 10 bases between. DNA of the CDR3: TGCAGTGCTAGTTACAGGGACGGCTACACCTTC. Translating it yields CSASYRDGYTF.

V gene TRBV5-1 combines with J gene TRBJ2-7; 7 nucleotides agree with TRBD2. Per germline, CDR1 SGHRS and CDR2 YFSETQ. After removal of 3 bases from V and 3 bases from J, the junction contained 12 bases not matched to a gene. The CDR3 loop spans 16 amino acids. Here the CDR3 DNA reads TGCGCCAGCAGCTCCCGGGGTAGCGGGTCAAACTACGAGCAGTACTTC. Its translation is CASSSRGSGSNYEQYF.

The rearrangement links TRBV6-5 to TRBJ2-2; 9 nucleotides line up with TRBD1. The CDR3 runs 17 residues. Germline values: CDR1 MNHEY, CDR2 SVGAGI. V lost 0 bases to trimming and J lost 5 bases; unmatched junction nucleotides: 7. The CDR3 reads CASSYSEGQGGTGELFF. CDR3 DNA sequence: TGTGCCAGCAGTTACTCTGAGGGACAGGGCGGTACCGGGGAGCTGTTTTTT.

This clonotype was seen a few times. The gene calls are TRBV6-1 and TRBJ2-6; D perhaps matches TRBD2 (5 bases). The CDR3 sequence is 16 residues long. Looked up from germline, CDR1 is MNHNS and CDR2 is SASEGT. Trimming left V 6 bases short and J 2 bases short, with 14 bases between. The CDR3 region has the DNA TGTGCCAGCAGGCCGGGCGAGGGTACTGGGGCCAACGTCCTGACTTTC. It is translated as CASRPGEGTGANVLTF.

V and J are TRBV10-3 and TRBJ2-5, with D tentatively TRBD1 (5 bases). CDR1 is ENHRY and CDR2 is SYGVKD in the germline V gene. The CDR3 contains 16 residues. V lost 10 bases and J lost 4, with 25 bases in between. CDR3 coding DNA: TGTGCCACCGCCCTCGGATGGCAGGGTGGTGGAGAGACCCAGTACTTC. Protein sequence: CATALGWQGGGETQYF.

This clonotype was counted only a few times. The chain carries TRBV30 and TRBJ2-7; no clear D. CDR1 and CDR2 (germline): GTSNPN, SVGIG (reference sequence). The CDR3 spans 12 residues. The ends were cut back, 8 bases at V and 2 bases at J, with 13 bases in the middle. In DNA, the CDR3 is TGTGCCCGCGAGGTCCTCACCTACGAGCAGTACTTC. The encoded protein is CAREVLTYEQYF.

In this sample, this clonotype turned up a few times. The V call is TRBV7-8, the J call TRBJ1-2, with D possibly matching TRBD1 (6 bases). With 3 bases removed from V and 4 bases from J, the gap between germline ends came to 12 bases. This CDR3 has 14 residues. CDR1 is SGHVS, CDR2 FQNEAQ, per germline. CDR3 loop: CASSFGRGSYGYTF. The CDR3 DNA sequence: TGTGCCAGCAGCTTCGGCAGGGGTTCCTATGGCTACACCTTC.

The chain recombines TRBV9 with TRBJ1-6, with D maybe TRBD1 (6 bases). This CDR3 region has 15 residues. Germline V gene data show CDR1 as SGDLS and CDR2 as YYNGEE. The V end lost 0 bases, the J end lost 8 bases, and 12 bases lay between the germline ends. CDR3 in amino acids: CASSVDGGGDSPLHF. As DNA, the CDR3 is TGTGCCAGCAGCGTAGATGGGGGCGGAGATTCACCCCTCCACTTT.

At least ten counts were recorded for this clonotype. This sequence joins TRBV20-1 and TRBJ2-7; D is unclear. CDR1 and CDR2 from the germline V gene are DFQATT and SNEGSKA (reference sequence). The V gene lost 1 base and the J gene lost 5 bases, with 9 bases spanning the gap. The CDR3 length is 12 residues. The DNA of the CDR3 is TGCAGTGCTAGAGGGAAACGCGACGAGCAGTACTTC. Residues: CSARGKRDEQYF.

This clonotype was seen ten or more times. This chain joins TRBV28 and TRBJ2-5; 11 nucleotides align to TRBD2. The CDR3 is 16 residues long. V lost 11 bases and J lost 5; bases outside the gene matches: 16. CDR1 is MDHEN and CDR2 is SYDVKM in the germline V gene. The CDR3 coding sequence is TGTGCCGTTCTCGATCCGACTAGCGGGACGTCGGAGACCCAGTACTTC. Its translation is CAVLDPTSGTSETQYF.

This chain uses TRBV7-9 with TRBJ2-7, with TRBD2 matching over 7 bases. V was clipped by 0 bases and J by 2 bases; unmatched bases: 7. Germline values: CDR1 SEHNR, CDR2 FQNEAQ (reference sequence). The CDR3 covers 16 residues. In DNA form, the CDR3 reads TGTGCCAGCAGCTTAGCAAGCGGGGCGGGGACCTACGAGCAGTACTTC. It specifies CASSLASGAGTYEQYF.

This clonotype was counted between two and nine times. This CDR3 reads CASSADLFSTEAFF. The CDR3, as DNA: TGTGCCAGCAGCGCAGACTTATTTAGCACTGAAGCTTTCTTT. The V call is TRBV7-8, the J call TRBJ1-1; D unresolved. The CDR3 loop spans 14 amino acids. Germline assignment: CDR1 SGHVS and CDR2 FQNEAQ. The germline V and J ends were trimmed by 5 bases and 4 bases, with 14 bases remaining between them. Supplemented by reference TRBV7-8 and TRBJ1-1, the full variable domain reads GAGVSQSPRYKVAKRGQDVALRCDPISGHVSLFWYQQALGQGPEFLTYFQNEAQLDKSGLPSDRFFAERPEGSVSTLKIQRTQQEDSAVYLCASSADLFSTEAFFGQGTRLTVV.

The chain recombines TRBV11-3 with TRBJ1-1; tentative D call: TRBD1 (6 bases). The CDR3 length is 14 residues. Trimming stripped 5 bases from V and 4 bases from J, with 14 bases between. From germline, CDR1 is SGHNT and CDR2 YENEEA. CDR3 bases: TGTGCCAGCAGCGCAGGGGCGGGAAGCACTGAAGCTTTCTTT. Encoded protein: CASSAGAGSTEAFF.

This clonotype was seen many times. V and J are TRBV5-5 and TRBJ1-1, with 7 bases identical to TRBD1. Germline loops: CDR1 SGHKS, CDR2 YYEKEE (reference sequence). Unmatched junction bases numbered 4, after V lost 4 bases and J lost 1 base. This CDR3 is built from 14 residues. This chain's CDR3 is CASSEGQPNTEAFF. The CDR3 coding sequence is TGTGCCAGCAGCGAGGGACAGCCGAACACTGAAGCTTTCTTT.

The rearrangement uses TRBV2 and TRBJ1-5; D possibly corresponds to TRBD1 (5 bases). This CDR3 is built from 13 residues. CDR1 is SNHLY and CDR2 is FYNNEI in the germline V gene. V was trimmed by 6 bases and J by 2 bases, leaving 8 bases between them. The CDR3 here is CASRGEGNQPQHF. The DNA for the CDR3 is TGTGCCAGCAGGGGGGAGGGCAATCAGCCCCAGCATTTT. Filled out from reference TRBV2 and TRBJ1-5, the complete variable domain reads EPEVTQTPSHQVTQMGQEVILRCVPISNHLYFYWYRQILGQKVEFLVSFYNNEISEKSEIFDDQFSVERPDGSNFTLKIRSTKLEDSAMYFCASRGEGNQPQHFGDGTRLSIL.

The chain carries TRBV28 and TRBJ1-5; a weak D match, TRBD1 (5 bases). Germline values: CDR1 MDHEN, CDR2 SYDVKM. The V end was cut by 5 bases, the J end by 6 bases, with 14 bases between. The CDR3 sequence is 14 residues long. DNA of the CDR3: TGTGCCAGCAGTCCACCCCAGGGATTTCAGCCCCAGCATTTT. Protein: CASSPPQGFQPQHF.

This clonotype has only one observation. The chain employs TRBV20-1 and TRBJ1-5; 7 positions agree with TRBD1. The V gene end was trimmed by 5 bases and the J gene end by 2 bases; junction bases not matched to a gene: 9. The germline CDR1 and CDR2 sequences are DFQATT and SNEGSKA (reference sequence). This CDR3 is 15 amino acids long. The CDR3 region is CSAWDRRKGNQPQHF. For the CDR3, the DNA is TGCAGTGCTTGGGACAGACGGAAAGGCAATCAGCCCCAGCATTTT.

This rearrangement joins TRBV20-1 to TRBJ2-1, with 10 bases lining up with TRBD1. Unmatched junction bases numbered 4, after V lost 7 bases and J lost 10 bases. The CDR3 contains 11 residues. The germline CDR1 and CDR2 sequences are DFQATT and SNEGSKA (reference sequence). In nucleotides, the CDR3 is TGCAGTGGACAGGGGGCATGGGAGCAGTTCTTC. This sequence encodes CSGQGAWEQFF.

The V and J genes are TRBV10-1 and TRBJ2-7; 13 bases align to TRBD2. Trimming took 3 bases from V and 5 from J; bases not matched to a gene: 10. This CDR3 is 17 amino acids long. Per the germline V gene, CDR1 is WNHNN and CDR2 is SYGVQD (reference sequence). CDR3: CASSDPTTSGRRNEQYF. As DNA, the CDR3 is TGCGCCAGCAGTGACCCCACGACTAGCGGGAGGAGAAACGAGCAGTACTTC.

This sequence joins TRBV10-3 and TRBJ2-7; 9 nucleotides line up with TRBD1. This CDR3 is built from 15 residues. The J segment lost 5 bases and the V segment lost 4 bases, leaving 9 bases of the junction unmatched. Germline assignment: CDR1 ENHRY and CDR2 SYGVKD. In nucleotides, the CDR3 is TGTGCCATCAGTGTGATCGGGACAGGGAGCCACGAGCAGTACTTC. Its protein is CAISVIGTGSHEQYF.

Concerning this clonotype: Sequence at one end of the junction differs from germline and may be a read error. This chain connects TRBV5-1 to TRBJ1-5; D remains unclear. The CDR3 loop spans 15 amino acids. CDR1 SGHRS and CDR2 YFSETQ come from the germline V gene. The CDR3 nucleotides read TGTGCCAGCAGTGGCCAGTGGCATAGCAATCAGCCCCAGCATTTT. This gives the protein CASSGQWHSNQPQHF. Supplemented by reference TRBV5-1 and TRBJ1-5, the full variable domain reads KAGVTQTPRYLIKTRGQQVTLSCSPISGHRSVSWYQQTPGQGLQFLFEYFSETQRNKGNFPGRFSGRQFSNSRSEMNVSTLELGDSALYLCASSGQWHSNQPQHFGDGTRLSIL.

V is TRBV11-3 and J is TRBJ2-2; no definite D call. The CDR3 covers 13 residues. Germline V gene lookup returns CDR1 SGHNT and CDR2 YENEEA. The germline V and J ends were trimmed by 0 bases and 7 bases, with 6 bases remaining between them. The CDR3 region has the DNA TGTGCCAGCAGCTTAGATTTGTTCGGGGAGCTGTTTTTT. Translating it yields CASSLDLFGELFF.

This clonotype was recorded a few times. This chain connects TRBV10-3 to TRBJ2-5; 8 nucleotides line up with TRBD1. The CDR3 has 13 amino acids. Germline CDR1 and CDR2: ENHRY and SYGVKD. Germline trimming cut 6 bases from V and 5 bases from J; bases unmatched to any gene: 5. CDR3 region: CAISPGQEETQYF. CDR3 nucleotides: TGTGCCATCAGCCCGGGACAGGAGGAGACCCAGTACTTC.